The 28 T cell receptor beta chains reported below all come from one sample, sequenced in a study of cytomegalovirus exposure and HLA in healthy donors. Amplification used 60 Vbeta primers and 13 Jbeta primers. The repertoire was sequenced with immunoSEQ multiplex PCR; TCRdb's copy has only in-frame clones and lacks some. The repertoire holds fewer than 80,000 clones, with about 68% as singletons. The sequencing input was PBMCs. The source is a woman aged 45-59 years in good health and CMV-seropositive.

In DNA, the CDR3 is TGTGCCAGCAGCCAAGCCGTGAACACCGGGGAGCTGTTTTTT. Its protein product is CASSQAVNTGELFF. This chain uses TRBV14 with TRBJ2-2; D call uncertain. The CDR3 has 14 residues. Trimming shortened V by 1 base and J by 1 base, and 4 bases separated the two germline ends. The germline CDR1 and CDR2 sequences are SGHDN and FVKESK.

This clone was observed a few times. V usage is TRBV5-1 and J usage is TRBJ2-5; D is undetermined. V lost 0 bases, J lost 2 bases, and 8 bases lay in between. Germline assignment: CDR1 SGHRS and CDR2 YFSETQ. The CDR3 is made up of 14 amino acids. This CDR3 is CASSLGRGQETQYF. CDR3 nucleotide sequence: TGCGCCAGCAGCTTGGGGAGAGGACAAGAGACCCAGTACTTC.

CDR3 sequence: CASSEGQADYGYTF. In DNA, the CDR3 is TGTGCCAGCAGCGAGGGACAGGCTGACTATGGCTACACCTTC. The chain uses TRBV9 and TRBJ1-2; 8 nucleotides line up with TRBD1. Trimming cost V 3 bases and J 3 bases; bases outside gene matches: 4. The CDR3 totals 14 residues. CDR1 and CDR2 (germline): SGDLS, YYNGEE.

In this sample, this clone turned up a few times. The V and J genes are TRBV25-1 and TRBJ1-1, with a possible D match to TRBD1 (6 bases). This CDR3 region has 12 residues. Germline loops: CDR1 MGHDK, CDR2 SYGVNS. Between the trimmed V and J ends, which lost 3 bases and 8 bases, there was a span of 10 bases. The CDR3 here is CASSESTGEAFF. CDR3 bases: TGTGCCAGCAGTGAGTCGACAGGCGAAGCTTTCTTT.

This clone showed up just a few times. The chain carries TRBV2 and TRBJ2-7; 7 bases map to TRBD1. Per germline, CDR1 SNHLY and CDR2 FYNNEI. There are 15 residues in the CDR3. The V and J ends lost 3 bases and 0 bases, in that order; junction bases with no gene match: 5. The CDR3 DNA is TGTGCCAGCAGTGAGGACAGGCTAAGCTCCTACGAGCAGTACTTC. The encoded protein is CASSEDRLSSYEQYF.

DNA of the CDR3: TGTGCCAGCAGCTACGGGCGGGGGGGCCGCGAGCAGTACTTC. Translated, it gives CASSYGRGGREQYF. V and J are TRBV11-2 and TRBJ2-7; 9 bases line up with TRBD2. CDR1 SGHAT and CDR2 FQNNGV come from the germline V gene. J gave up 6 bases and V 4 bases, and 7 bases lay outside the gene matches. This CDR3 region has 14 residues.

The rearrangement links TRBV7-3 to TRBJ2-7; 11 nucleotides match TRBD2. Germline loops: CDR1 SGHTA, CDR2 FQGTGA. This CDR3 is 15 amino acids long. V shed 5 bases and J 0 bases; nucleotides not matched to a gene: 3. This chain's CDR3 is CASSPSGGSSYEQYF. The CDR3 DNA is TGTGCCAGCAGCCCTAGCGGGGGGAGCTCCTACGAGCAGTACTTC.

This clone was picked up one time. The rearrangement uses TRBV27 and TRBJ2-5, with TRBD2 as a possible D gene (6 bases). This CDR3 contains 15 residues. Per germline, CDR1 MNHEY and CDR2 SMNVEV (reference sequence). The germline V and J ends were trimmed by 5 bases and 5 bases, with 18 bases remaining between them. The CDR3 sequence is CASSQAGITGETQYF. CDR3 DNA sequence: TGTGCCAGCAGTCAAGCGGGTATTACGGGGGAGACCCAGTACTTC.

The DNA for the CDR3 is TGCGCCAGCAGCTTGTACAGTCTCGACGAGCAGTACTTC. Amino acids: CASSLYSLDEQYF. The chain joins TRBV5-1 to TRBJ2-7; unclear D gene. Germline V gene lookup returns CDR1 SGHRS and CDR2 YFSETQ. The CDR3 sequence is 13 residues long. Trimming removed 1 base at V and 5 bases at J, with 10 bases between.

The rearrangement uses TRBV18 and TRBJ1-3; 9 nucleotides align to TRBD1. The CDR3 runs 17 residues. CDR1 and CDR2 from the germline V gene are KGHSH and LQKENI. The V gene end was trimmed by 0 bases and the J gene end by 3 bases; junction bases not matched to a gene: 6. The CDR3 protein is CASSPPTGQGLGNTIYF. The CDR3 DNA follows: TGTGCCAGCTCACCACCCACGGGACAGGGACTTGGAAACACCATATATTTT.

This clone came up once. The chain couples TRBV2 to TRBJ1-6; D unclear. Between the trimmed V and J ends, which lost 6 bases and 14 bases, there was a span of 14 bases. Germline V gives CDR1 SNHLY, CDR2 FYNNEI. The length of the CDR3 is 12 residues. DNA of the CDR3: TGTGCCAGCAGCGGTTCACAAGCGGCCCTCCACTTT. Amino acids: CASSGSQAALHF.

In its sample, this clone was seen once. J is TRBJ1-1 and V is TRBV4-1; weak D call: TRBD1 (6 bases). This CDR3 spans 14 amino acids. CDR1 and CDR2 (germline): MGHRA, YSYEKL. The ends were cut back, 0 bases at V and 7 bases at J, with 12 bases in the middle. This CDR3 reads CASSQEGQGFEAFF. The CDR3 coding sequence is TGCGCCAGCAGCCAAGAGGGGCAGGGGTTTGAAGCTTTCTTT.

The chain employs TRBV29-1 and TRBJ2-5; 8 nucleotides line up with TRBD2. Germline-derived CDR1 and CDR2 are SQVTM and ANQGSEA. The CDR3 covers 14 residues. Trimming cost V 0 bases and J 1 base; bases outside gene matches: 1. In DNA form, the CDR3 reads TGCAGCGTTGAAGAAGCGGGGGTCCAAGAGACCCAGTACTTC. As protein: CSVEEAGVQETQYF.

The chain employs TRBV28 and TRBJ1-5; unclear D gene. The ends were cut back, 5 bases at V and 3 bases at J, with 11 bases in the middle. The CDR3 has 14 residues. The germline V gene has CDR1 MDHEN and CDR2 SYDVKM. The CDR3, as DNA: TGTGCCAGCAGTGAGCCGCTGTACAATCAGCCCCAGCATTTT. Protein product: CASSEPLYNQPQHF. The full variable domain, in which reference TRBV28 and TRBJ1-5 provide the parts outside the CDR3, is DVKVTQSSRYLVKRTGEKVFLECVQDMDHENMFWYRQDPGLGLRLIYFSYDVKMKEKGDIPEGYSVSREKKERFSLILESASTNQTSMYLCASSEPLYNQPQHFGDGTRLSIL.

This sequence joins TRBV7-9 and TRBJ1-5, with D unclear. The CDR3 extends over 12 amino acids. With 5 bases removed from V and 4 bases from J, the gap between germline ends came to 6 bases. Germline V gives CDR1 SEHNR, CDR2 FQNEAQ (reference sequence). The chain's CDR3 is CASSPANQPQHF. In DNA form, the CDR3 reads TGTGCCAGCAGCCCAGCGAATCAGCCCCAGCATTTT.

As DNA, the CDR3 is TGCGCCAGCAGCCAAGATAAGGCTAGCGGGGGGAACACCGGGGAGCTGTTTTTT. Translation: CASSQDKASGGNTGELFF. This chain links TRBV4-1 with TRBJ2-2; 10 bases map to TRBD2. Looked up from germline, CDR1 is MGHRA and CDR2 is YSYEKL. J gave up 1 base and V 0 bases, and 5 bases lay outside the gene matches. This CDR3 region has 18 residues.

This clone was picked up one time. The chain recombines TRBV7-3 with TRBJ1-2, with 8 bases identical to TRBD1. There are 13 residues in the CDR3. Germline values: CDR1 SGHTA, CDR2 FQGTGA. Trimming took 2 bases from V and 7 from J; bases not matched to a gene: 3. The CDR3 nucleotides are TGTGCCAGCAGCTTATCCGACAGGGGTGGCTACACCTTC. Residues: CASSLSDRGGYTF.

There are a few counts of this clone. The chain is built from TRBV5-5 and TRBJ2-6; a weak D match, TRBD2 (5 bases). The CDR3 consists of 14 residues. V lost 5 bases to trimming and J lost 0 bases, with 6 bases between them. Germline CDR1 SGHKS, CDR2 YYEKEE (reference sequence). The CDR3 loop reads CASSSDSGANVLTF. The DNA of the CDR3 is TGTGCCAGCAGTAGCGACTCTGGGGCCAACGTCCTGACTTTC.

Regarding this clone: Distinct nucleotide sequences in the sample also encode this CDR3. J is TRBJ1-1 and V is TRBV19; perhaps TRBD1 as D (5 bases). Germline lookup yields CDR1 LNHDA and CDR2 SQIVND (reference sequence). The CDR3 loop spans 13 amino acids. V shed 3 bases and J shed 4 bases, with 9 bases lying between them. In nucleotides, the CDR3 is TGTGCCAGTAGTATTCAGGGATCCACTGAAGCTTTCTTT. As protein: CASSIQGSTEAFF.

V gene TRBV9 combines with J gene TRBJ2-3; perhaps TRBD2 as D (7 bases). The CDR3 consists of 15 residues. The germline V gene encodes CDR1 SGDLS and CDR2 YYNGEE. V lost 4 bases to trimming and J lost 8 bases, with 20 bases between them. In DNA form, the CDR3 reads TGTGCCAGCAGCCCAGAGGTGGGGGGGCTGGGTACGCAGTATTTT. It specifies CASSPEVGGLGTQYF.

This clone showed up just a few times. J is TRBJ1-5 and V is TRBV21-1; the tabulated D call, TRBD1, remains unverified against the DNA. TRBV21-1 is reported as a pseudogene. This CDR3 region has 13 residues. The chain's CDR3 is CASLQGAKKPQHF. The CDR3 DNA follows: TGTGCCAGCCTCCAGGGGGCGAAGAAGCCCCAGCATTTT.

This CDR3 reads CASSPNNDEQFF. The CDR3 DNA reads as TGTGCCAGCAGCCCAAACAACGATGAGCAGTTCTTC. The chain couples TRBV5-4 to TRBJ2-1; D ambiguous. The CDR3 sequence is 12 residues long. V was trimmed by 4 bases and J by 8 bases, leaving 10 bases between them. CDR1 and CDR2 from the germline V gene are SGHNT and YYREEE (reference sequence).

This clone was seen more than once but under ten times. The chain combines TRBV6-5 with TRBJ1-4, with TRBD1 as a possible D gene (5 bases). Germline V gene data show CDR1 as MNHEY and CDR2 as SVGAGI. V gave up 5 bases and J gave up 4 bases, with 11 bases separating them. The length of the CDR3 is 14 residues. The CDR3 spells CASSQGRNNEKLFF. As DNA, the CDR3 is TGTGCCAGCAGTCAGGGCCGTAATAATGAAAAACTGTTTTTT.

The genes are TRBV30 and TRBJ1-3; D not certain. Germline-derived CDR1 and CDR2 are GTSNPN and SVGIG (reference sequence). The CDR3 totals 15 residues. Trimming took 3 bases from V and 3 from J, leaving 15 bases between them. The CDR3: CAWSSGEGGGNTIYF. CDR3 DNA: TGTGCCTGGAGCTCCGGAGAGGGCGGTGGAAACACCATATATTTT.

V gene TRBV7-8 combines with J gene TRBJ1-2, with D perhaps TRBD1 (5 bases). This CDR3 is 15 amino acids long. V was cut by 5 bases and J by 5 bases, with 18 bases left in between. Germline lookup yields CDR1 SGHVS and CDR2 FQNEAQ. The chain's CDR3 is CASSPREGPSYGYTF. The CDR3 DNA reads as TGTGCCAGCAGCCCCCGGGAGGGGCCCTCGTATGGCTACACCTTC.

The V and J genes are TRBV19 and TRBJ2-1; tentatively, D is TRBD2 (6 bases). The V gene's germline CDR1 is LNHDA and CDR2 SQIVND (reference sequence). Trimming took off 3 bases at V and 4 bases at J, with 13 bases between the two ends. The CDR3 covers 15 residues. As DNA, the CDR3 is TGTGCCAGTAGTATTGGTCGGGGGACTTACAATGAGCAGTTCTTC. This gives the protein CASSIGRGTYNEQFF.

The rearrangement uses TRBV5-1 and TRBJ1-1; D might be TRBD1 (5 bases). Germline-derived CDR1 and CDR2 are SGHRS and YFSETQ. The CDR3 has 14 amino acids. Trimming removed 0 bases at V and 3 bases at J, with 9 bases between. The CDR3 DNA follows: TGCGCCAGCAGCTTGGCATGGGGGGACACTGAAGCTTTCTTT. Its translation: CASSLAWGDTEAFF.

The rearrangement joins TRBV5-1 to TRBJ1-2; 7 nucleotides match TRBD1. Germline V gene lookup returns CDR1 SGHRS and CDR2 YFSETQ. V lost 0 bases and J lost 4; bases outside the gene matches: 6. The CDR3 is 15 residues long. The CDR3 DNA sequence: TGCGCCAGCAGCTTGGAGGGACAGTACACCTATGGCTACACCTTC. Its translation is CASSLEGQYTYGYTF.